A selection of T cell receptor beta chains follows, all from one sample in a study of T cell changes during pregnancy in multiple sclerosis. Profiled with immunoSEQ multiplex PCR; TCRdb holds only in-frame clones, not every one. The sample records some 120,000 clones, roughly 97% being singletons. This specimen consisted of peripheral blood, obtained after pregnancy. These receptor sequences come from a female donor with multiple sclerosis, enrolled in a pregnancy study. The CDR3 runs from the conserved cysteine through the conserved F or W. Fields, in order: D gene, J gene, V gene, clone size, CDR3 DNA, CDR3 protein. D genes are given only for firm matches. Some rows have no size entry. The others give once, few or many, or a class for an expanded clone.

. TRBJ1-4 TRBV2 . TGTGCCATACGGGGGGAAAAACTGTTTTTT CAIRGEKLFF
TRBD2 TRBJ2-1 TRBV27 . TGTGCCAGCAGTTTGGCGGGAGGGCCTTACAATGAGCAGTTCTTC CASSLAGGPYNEQFF
. TRBJ1-4 TRBV27 . TGTGCCAGCAGTTTTAGGGTGGGGGGTGAAAAACTGTTTTTT CASSFRVGGEKLFF
. TRBJ1-1 TRBV2 . TGTGCCAGCAGTGAGGAGGGAATGAACACTGAAGCTTTCTTT CASSEEGMNTEAFF
TRBD1 TRBJ1-1 TRBV28 . TGTGCCAGCAGCCCCCTGGGACAGGGGGCGCTTAGCGACACTGAAGCTTTCTTT CASSPLGQGALSDTEAFF
. TRBJ1-3 TRBV6-1 . TGTGCCAGCAGTGAACCCGTCTCTGGAAACACCATATATTTT CASSEPVSGNTIYF
TRBD2 TRBJ2-3 TRBV27 once TGTGCCAGCAGCCACCCCGATAGCGGGCCTCTACCTCCTCCTAGCACAGATACGCAGTATTTT CASSHPDSGPLPPPSTDTQYF
. TRBJ2-1 TRBV7-9 few TGTGCCAGCACCCCCATCCCCAGGTCCGGCGGGAATGAGCAGTTCTTC CASTPIPRSGGNEQFF
TRBD1 TRBJ1-1 TRBV29-1 . TGCAGCGCCAAGACAGGGGGCCTGAACACTGAAGCTTTCTTT CSAKTGGLNTEAFF
TRBD1 TRBJ1-4 TRBV7-9 . TGTGCCAGCAGCTCGGGGGACAGGGATAATGAAAAACTGTTTTTT CASSSGDRDNEKLFF
. TRBJ1-5 TRBV7-9 . TGTGCCAGCAGCCCAGGGCGATCGGGCAGGGGTAGCAATCAGCCCCAGCATTTT CASSPGRSGRGSNQPQHF
. TRBJ2-3 TRBV7-9 once TGTGCCAGCAGCTTGATGGAGGCTTCAGATACGCAGTATTTT CASSLMEASDTQYF
TRBD1 TRBJ1-4 TRBV15 . TGTGCCACCAGCAGACGACAGGGGGTTAATGAAAAACTGTTTTTT CATSRRQGVNEKLFF
. TRBJ1-4 TRBV7-7 few TGTGCTAGCAGCCCCGGGGGAGGGGAAAAACTGTTTTTT CASSPGGGEKLFF
. TRBJ2-1 TRBV28 . TGTGCCAGCAGTTTAGCTGTTAGCTCCTACAATGAGCAGTTCTTC CASSLAVSSYNEQFF
TRBD2 TRBJ2-7 TRBV28 . TGTGCCAGTGGACTAGCGGGCTACGAGCAGTACTTC CASGLAGYEQYF
TRBD2 TRBJ2-2 TRBV29-1 . TGCAGCGTAGTCGGACTAGCGGGTAACTCACGGAACGGGGAGCTGTTTTTT CSVVGLAGNSRNGELFF
TRBD2 TRBJ2-1 TRBV27 . TGTGCCAGCAGTTTATCGGGACTAGCGGCCTACAATGAGCAGTTCTTC CASSLSGLAAYNEQFF
TRBD2 TRBJ2-1 TRBV7-9 once TGTGCCAGCAGTCTAGCGGGAGGGCAGTTCTTC CASSLAGGQFF
. TRBJ2-1 TRBV28 . TGTGCCAGCACGGGAGATGGCTACAATGAGCAGTTCTTC CASTGDGYNEQFF
. TRBJ2-5 TRBV29-1 . TGCAGCGTTGAATTTCAGGGTGGCCTAGGGACCCAGTACTTC CSVEFQGGLGTQYF
TRBD2 TRBJ2-3 TRBV7-2 once TGTGCCAGCAGCTTCCTTAGCGGGAGGAGGGCAGATACGCAGTATTTT CASSFLSGRRADTQYF
TRBD2 TRBJ2-5 TRBV5-4 . TGTGCCAGCAGCTTCTGGACTAGCGGGAAAGAGACCCAGTACTTC CASSFWTSGKETQYF
. TRBJ1-4 TRBV5-4 once TGTGCCAGCAGCTTGGGGGACACCCGTAATGAAAAACTGTTTTTT CASSLGDTRNEKLFF
TRBD2 TRBJ2-1 TRBV9 . TGTGCCAGCAGCGTAACGGGAGGGATAGGGGTCCATGAGCAGTTCTTC CASSVTGGIGVHEQFF
. TRBJ2-7 TRBV11-2 . TGTGCCAGCAGTCCTTTCTCCTACGAGCAGTACTTC CASSPFSYEQYF
TRBD1 TRBJ2-1 TRBV15 . TGTGCCACCAGCAGAGAACAGGGGGCGGGCAATGAGCAGTTCTTC CATSREQGAGNEQFF
. TRBJ2-7 TRBV5-5 . TGTGCCAGCAGTCCCCAGGGCACTTCCTACTACGAGCAGTACTTC CASSPQGTSYYEQYF
TRBD1 TRBJ1-4 TRBV2 once TGTGCCAGCATTATGACAGGGGGGATTAATGAAAAACTGTTTTTT CASIMTGGINEKLFF
. TRBJ2-3 TRBV29-1 . TGCAGCGTACGGGACACCACAGATACGCAGTATTTT CSVRDTTDTQYF
. TRBJ1-2 TRBV5-1 . TGCGCCAGCAGCCCGCCCCCCGCAGGGAACTATGGCTACACCTTC CASSPPPAGNYGYTF
. TRBJ2-2 TRBV29-1 . TGCAGCGGGAAGGGGTGGAGGGGCACCGGGGAGCTGTTTTTT CSGKGWRGTGELFF
. TRBJ2-5 TRBV5-1 . TGCGCCAGCAGCGAGGGTCTCCCCGGGGAGACCCAGTACTTC CASSEGLPGETQYF
. TRBJ2-3 TRBV13 . TGTGCCAGCAGCTTGCTAGCGTCTAGCACAGATACGCAGTATTTT CASSLLASSTDTQYF
TRBD1 TRBJ2-1 TRBV4-1 . TGCGCCAGCAGCCATACCCCGGGACAGCTATACAATGAGCAGTTCTTC CASSHTPGQLYNEQFF
. TRBJ2-1 TRBV2 . TGTGCCAGCAGTGATGTGGGCGATGAGCAGTTCTTC CASSDVGDEQFF
. TRBJ1-1 TRBV6-1 . TGTGCCAGCAGCCTACAGGGTAACACTGAAGCTTTCTTT CASSLQGNTEAFF
TRBD2 TRBJ2-7 TRBV30 . TGTGCCTGGAGTGGTACCGGGACTAGCGGGAGATACGAGCAGTACTTC CAWSGTGTSGRYEQYF
. TRBJ1-1 TRBV10-2 . TGCGCCAGTTCGACGATTCAGGTGAACACTGAAGCTTTCTTT CASSTIQVNTEAFF
. TRBJ2-7 TRBV7-9 . TGTGCCAGCAGTCCCGGGTCTCCGAGATCAGAGCAGTACTTC CASSPGSPRSEQYF